A selection of T cell receptor beta chains follows, all from one sample in a study of blood T cell repertoires in COVID-19. Clones were sequenced by immunoSEQ multiplex PCR, and TCRdb holds only the in-frame ones, with some missing. The table has about 300,000 clones, around 90% seen once; the top ten hold 6.3%. The sequenced sample was peripheral blood. The receptors here all came from a woman aged 45-59 years with COVID-19, enrolled during active disease. Both conserved end residues are trimmed from each CDR3. Each record gives: clone size, V gene, CDR3 protein. Rows may omit the clone size; those that give it use once, few, many or a size class.

-	TRBV6-5	ASIGGARTEAF
once	TRBV10-2	ASSLTGTALALH
-	TRBV9	ASSTRQGADTQY
-	TRBV5-1	ASSLGAGGLETQY
-	TRBV15	ATSSGHHNEQF
-	TRBV6-5	ASRPDRAYGEAF
-	TRBV5-1	ASRPSGTGVAEAF
-	TRBV9	ASSVSLAGEGNEQF
-	TRBV5-1	ASSHAFTEAHSNQPQH
-	TRBV12-2	VWEREVEYEQY